The 2 T cell receptor beta chains presented below share a single source sample, sequenced in a study of spatial heterogeneity in lung cancer. Study outcomes and limitations: For expanded intratumoral alpha and beta TCRs, counts tracked tumor mutation counts.

Using its own MiXCR run on the 5' RACE reads, TCRdb lists one record per CDR3 protein. The sample contains under 4,500 distinct CDR3 sequences, about 5.4% of which appear only once. This sample's time point: sample taken at primary tumor resection. These receptors are not linked to any known antigen. The specimen was lung tumor tissue, collected at surgery. The receptors stem from a female donor with early-stage non-small cell lung cancer.

This clonotype is classed as medium-sized. The rearrangement uses TRBV3-1 and TRBJ2-2, with TRBD2 matching over 12 bases. The CDR3 length is 17 residues. V shed 4 bases and J 3 bases; nucleotides not matched to a gene: 6. Germline CDR1 reads LGHDT; CDR2 reads YNNKEL (reference sequence). In DNA, the CDR3 is TGTGCCAGCAGCCCGGGACTAGCGGGTGGGTACACCGGGGAGCTGTTTTTT. This translates into CASSPGLAGGYTGELFF.

In this sample, this clonotype is medium-sized. The chain combines TRBV9 with TRBJ2-5; D may be TRBD2 (6 bases). Germline-derived CDR1 and CDR2 are SGDLS and YYNGEE. The CDR3 has 18 residues. Deletions cut 3 bases from V and 1 base from J, with 22 bases between. The CDR3 here is CASSGRSGGFPIQETQYF. In nucleotides, the CDR3 is TGTGCCAGCAGCGGTCGTAGCGGAGGTTTTCCTATCCAAGAGACCCAGTACTTC.